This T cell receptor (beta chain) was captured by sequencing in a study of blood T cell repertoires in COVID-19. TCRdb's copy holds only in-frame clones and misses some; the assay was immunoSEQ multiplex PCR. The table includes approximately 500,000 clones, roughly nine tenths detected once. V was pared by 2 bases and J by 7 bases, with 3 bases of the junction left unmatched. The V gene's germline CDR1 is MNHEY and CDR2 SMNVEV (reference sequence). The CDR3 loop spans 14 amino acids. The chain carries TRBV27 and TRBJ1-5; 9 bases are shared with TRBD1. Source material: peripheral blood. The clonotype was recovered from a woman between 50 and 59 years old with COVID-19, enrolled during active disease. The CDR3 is CASSLGTGSQPQHF. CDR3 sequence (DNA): TGTGCCAGCAGTTTAGGGACAGGGTCCCAGCCCCAGCATTTT.